Included here is one T cell receptor (beta chain) sequence, with context. Antigen specificity is unknown. This sample is drawn from a study of T-cell reconstitution after alpha-beta-depleted transplantation in children. The TCRbeta library was prepared with unique molecular identifiers. From the PCR reads, TCRdb called clonotypes with MiXCR, one entry per CDR3 protein. This table has about 980,000 distinct CDR3 sequences, about 29% appearing once. Study-wide results and caveats: At around two months after transplant, the alpha-beta T cells were reportedly derived from several hundred expanded clones that came from non-depleted graft cells. One year after transplant, T-cell counts and diversity came mostly from newly produced T cells.

The CDR3 is 12 amino acids. V dropped 7 bases and J dropped 3 bases, with 10 bases sitting between them. Per the germline V gene, CDR1 is MDHEN and CDR2 is SYDVKM. The material was PBMCs, mostly from graft donor cells, obtained 360 days after TCRalphabeta/CD19-depleted stem cell transplant. The receptor's source is a boy in the first two years of life who had a stem cell transplant for SCID, so the T cells may come from the graft donor. The chain combines TRBV28 with TRBJ2-7; D might be TRBD1 (5 bases). The CDR3 here is CASTRQSYEQYF. The CDR3 DNA sequence: TGTGCCAGCACCAGACAGAGCTACGAGCAGTACTTC.